These T cell receptor beta chains were read from a single sample in a study of blood T cell repertoires in COVID-19. The method was immunoSEQ multiplex PCR; TCRdb's version includes in-frame clones alone and lacks a portion of them. The table includes about 210,000 clones, approximately 75% detected once. Sequences were obtained from PBMCs or T cells enriched from blood (not recorded which). The source of these receptors is a man aged 40-50 years who had recovered from COVID-19. Each CDR3 is given with its conserved first and last residue. The order of the fields is J gene, V gene, CDR3 protein.

J: TRBJ2-7
V: TRBV30
CDR3: CAWAPGTGFESSYEQYF

J: TRBJ1-1
V: TRBV19
CDR3: CASSFWTGGGTEAFF

J: TRBJ2-1
V: TRBV6-5
CDR3: CASRDRDYNEQFF

J: TRBJ1-4
V: TRBV7-9
CDR3: CASSLGTRISNEKLFF

J: TRBJ2-2
V: TRBV5-4
CDR3: CASSLVGSRSPGELFF

J: TRBJ1-5
V: TRBV27
CDR3: CASSSGQTPSNQPQHF

J: TRBJ1-4
V: TRBV27
CDR3: CASSLGQVGKLFF

J: TRBJ2-1
V: TRBV11-2
CDR3: CASSLEVRGRPLSREQFF

J: TRBJ2-3
V: TRBV19
CDR3: CASKNYTSTDTQYF

J: TRBJ2-1
V: TRBV2
CDR3: CASSEGRAKFF

J: TRBJ2-7
V: TRBV11-2
CDR3: CASSLGDWDGVEQYF

J: TRBJ1-1
V: TRBV5-5
CDR3: CASSLSVSMNTEAFF